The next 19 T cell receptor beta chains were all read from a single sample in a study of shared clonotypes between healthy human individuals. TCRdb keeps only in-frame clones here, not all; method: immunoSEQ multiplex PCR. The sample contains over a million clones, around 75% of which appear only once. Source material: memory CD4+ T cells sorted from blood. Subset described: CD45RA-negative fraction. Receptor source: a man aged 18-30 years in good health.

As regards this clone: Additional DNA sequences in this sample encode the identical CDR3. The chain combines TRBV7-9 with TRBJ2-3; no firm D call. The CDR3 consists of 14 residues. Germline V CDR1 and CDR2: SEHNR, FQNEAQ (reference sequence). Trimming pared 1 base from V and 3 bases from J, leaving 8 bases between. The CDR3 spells CASSLEGRTDTQYF. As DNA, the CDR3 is TGTGCCAGCAGCTTAGAGGGTCGGACAGATACGCAGTATTTT. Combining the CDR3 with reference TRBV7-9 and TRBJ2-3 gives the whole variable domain DTGVSQNPRHKITKRGQNVTFRCDPISEHNRLYWYRQTLGQGPEFLTYFQNEAQLEKSRLLSDRFSAERPKGSFSTLEIQRTEQGDSAMYLCASSLEGRTDTQYFGPGTRLTVL.

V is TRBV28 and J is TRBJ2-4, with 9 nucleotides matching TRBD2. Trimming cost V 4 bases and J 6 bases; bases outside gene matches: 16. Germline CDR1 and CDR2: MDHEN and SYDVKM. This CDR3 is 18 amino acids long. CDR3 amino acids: CASSSPGWGGGAANIQYF. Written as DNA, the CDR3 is TGTGCCAGCAGTTCCCCAGGCTGGGGCGGGGGGGCCGCAAACATTCAGTACTTC. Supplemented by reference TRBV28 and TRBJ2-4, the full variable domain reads DVKVTQSSRYLVKRTGEKVFLECVQDMDHENMFWYRQDPGLGLRLIYFSYDVKMKEKGDIPEGYSVSREKKERFSLILESASTNQTSMYLCASSSPGWGGGAANIQYFGAGTRLSVL.

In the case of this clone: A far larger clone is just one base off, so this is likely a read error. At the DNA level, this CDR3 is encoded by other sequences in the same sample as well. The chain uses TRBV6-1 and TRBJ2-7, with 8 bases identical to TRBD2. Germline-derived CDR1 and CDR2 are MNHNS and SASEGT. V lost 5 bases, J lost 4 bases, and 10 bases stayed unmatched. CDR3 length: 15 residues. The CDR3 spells CASSRELGGGYEQYF. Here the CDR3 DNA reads TGTGCCAGCAGTCGCGAGTTGGGCGGGGGGTACGAGCAGTACTTC.

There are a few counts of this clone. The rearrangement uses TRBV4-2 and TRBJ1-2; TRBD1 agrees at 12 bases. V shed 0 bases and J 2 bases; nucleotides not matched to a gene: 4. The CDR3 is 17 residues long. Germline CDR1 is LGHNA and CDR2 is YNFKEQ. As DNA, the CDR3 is TGTGCCAGCAGCCAAGAGGGACAGGGGGCGGGGAACTATGGCTACACCTTC. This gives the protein CASSQEGQGAGNYGYTF.

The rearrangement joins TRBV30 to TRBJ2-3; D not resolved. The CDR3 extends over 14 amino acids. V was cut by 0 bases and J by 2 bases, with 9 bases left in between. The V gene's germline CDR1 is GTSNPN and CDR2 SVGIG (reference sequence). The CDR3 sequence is CAWSVRPHTDTQYF. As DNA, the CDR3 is TGTGCCTGGAGTGTACGGCCTCACACAGATACGCAGTATTTT.

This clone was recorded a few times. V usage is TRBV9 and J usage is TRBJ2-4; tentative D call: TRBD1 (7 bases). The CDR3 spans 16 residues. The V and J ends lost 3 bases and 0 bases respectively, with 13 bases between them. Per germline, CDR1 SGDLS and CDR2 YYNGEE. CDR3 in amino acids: CASSAGDSLAKNIQYF. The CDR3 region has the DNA TGTGCCAGCAGCGCGGGGGACAGCCTAGCCAAAAACATTCAGTACTTC. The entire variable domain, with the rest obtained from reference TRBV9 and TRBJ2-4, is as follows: DSGVTQTPKHLITATGQRVTLRCSPRSGDLSVYWYQQSLDQGLQFLIQYYNGEERAKGNILERFSAQQFPDLHSELNLSSLELGDSALYFCASSAGDSLAKNIQYFGAGTRLSVL.

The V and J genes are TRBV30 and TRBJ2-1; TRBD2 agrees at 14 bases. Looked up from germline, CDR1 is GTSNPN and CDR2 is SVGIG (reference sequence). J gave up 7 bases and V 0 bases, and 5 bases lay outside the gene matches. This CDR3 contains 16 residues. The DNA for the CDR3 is TGTGCCTGGAGTGTCGGGACTAGCGGGGGCCATAATGAGCAGTTCTTC. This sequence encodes CAWSVGTSGGHNEQFF.

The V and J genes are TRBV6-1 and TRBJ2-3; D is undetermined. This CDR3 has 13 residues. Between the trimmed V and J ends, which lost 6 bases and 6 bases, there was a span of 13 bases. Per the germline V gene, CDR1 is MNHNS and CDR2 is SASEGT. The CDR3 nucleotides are TGTGCCAGCAGCGACCGGGTGGGCGATACGCAGTATTTT. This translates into CASSDRVGDTQYF.

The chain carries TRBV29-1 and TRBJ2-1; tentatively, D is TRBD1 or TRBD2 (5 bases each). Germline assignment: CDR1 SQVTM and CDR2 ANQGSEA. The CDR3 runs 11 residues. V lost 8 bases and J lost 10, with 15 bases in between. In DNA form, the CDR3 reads TGCAGCCTCGTGGGGGTTCGGGAGCAGTTCTTC. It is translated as CSLVGVREQFF.

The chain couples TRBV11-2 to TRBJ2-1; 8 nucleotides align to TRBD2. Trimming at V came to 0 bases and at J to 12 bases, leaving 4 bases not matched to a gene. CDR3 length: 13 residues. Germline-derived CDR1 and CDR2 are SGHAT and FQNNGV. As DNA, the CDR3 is TGTGCCAGCAGCTTAGATCCTAGCGGGTTGCAGTTCTTC. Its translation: CASSLDPSGLQFF.

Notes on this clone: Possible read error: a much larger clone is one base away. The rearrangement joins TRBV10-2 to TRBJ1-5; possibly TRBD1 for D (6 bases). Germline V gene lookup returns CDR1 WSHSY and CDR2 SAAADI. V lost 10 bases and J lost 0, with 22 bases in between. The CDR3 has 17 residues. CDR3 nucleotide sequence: TGCGCCACTTCTGGGACAAGGGGAGCCCATAGCAATCAGCCCCAGCATTTT. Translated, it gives CATSGTRGAHSNQPQHF.

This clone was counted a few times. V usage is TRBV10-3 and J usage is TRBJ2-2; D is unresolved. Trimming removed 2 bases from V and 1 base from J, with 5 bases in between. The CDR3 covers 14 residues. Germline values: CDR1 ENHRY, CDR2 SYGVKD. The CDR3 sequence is CAISEQENTGELFF. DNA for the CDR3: TGTGCCATCAGTGAGCAGGAGAACACCGGGGAGCTGTTTTTT.

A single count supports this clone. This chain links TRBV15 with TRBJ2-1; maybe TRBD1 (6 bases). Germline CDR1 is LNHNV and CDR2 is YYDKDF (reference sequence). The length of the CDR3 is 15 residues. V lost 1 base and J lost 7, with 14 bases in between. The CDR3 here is CATSRGLDSYNEQFF. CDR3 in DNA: TGTGCCACCAGCAGAGGCCTGGACAGTTATAATGAGCAGTTCTTC. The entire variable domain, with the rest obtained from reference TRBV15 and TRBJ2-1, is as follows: DAMVIQNPRYQVTQFGKPVTLSCSQTLNHNVMYWYQQKSSQAPKLLFHYYDKDFNNEADTPDNFQSRRPNTSFCFLDIRSPGLGDTAMYLCATSRGLDSYNEQFFGPGTRLTVL.

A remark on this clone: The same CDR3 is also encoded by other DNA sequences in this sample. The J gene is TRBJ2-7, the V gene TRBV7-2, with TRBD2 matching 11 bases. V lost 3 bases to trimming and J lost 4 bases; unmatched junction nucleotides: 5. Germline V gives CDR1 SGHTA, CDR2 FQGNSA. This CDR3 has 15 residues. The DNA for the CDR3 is TGTGCCAGCAGCTTGTTAGCGGGAGGGCCATACGAGCAGTACTTC. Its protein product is CASSLLAGGPYEQYF.

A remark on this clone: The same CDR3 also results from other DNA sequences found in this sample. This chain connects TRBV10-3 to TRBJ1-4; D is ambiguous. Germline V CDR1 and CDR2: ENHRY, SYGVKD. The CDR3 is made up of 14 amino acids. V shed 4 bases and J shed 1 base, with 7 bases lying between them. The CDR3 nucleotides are TGTGCCATCAGTGGTGGTGGAACTAATGAAAAACTGTTTTTT. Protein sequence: CAISGGGTNEKLFF.

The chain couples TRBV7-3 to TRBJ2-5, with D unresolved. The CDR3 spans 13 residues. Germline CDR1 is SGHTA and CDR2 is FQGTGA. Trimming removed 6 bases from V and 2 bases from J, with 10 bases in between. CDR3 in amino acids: CASSQLAQETQYF. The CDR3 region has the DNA TGTGCCAGCAGTCAACTGGCTCAAGAGACCCAGTACTTC.

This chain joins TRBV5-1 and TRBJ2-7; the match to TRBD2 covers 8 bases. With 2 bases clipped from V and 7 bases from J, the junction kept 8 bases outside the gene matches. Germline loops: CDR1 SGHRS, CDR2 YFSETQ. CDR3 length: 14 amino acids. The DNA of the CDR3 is TGCGCCAGCAGCTTAAGCGGGGGAGTGAGAGAGCAGTACTTC. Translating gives CASSLSGGVREQYF. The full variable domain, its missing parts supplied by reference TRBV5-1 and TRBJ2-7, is KAGVTQTPRYLIKTRGQQVTLSCSPISGHRSVSWYQQTPGQGLQFLFEYFSETQRNKGNFPGRFSGRQFSNSRSEMNVSTLELGDSALYLCASSLSGGVREQYFGPGTRLTVT.

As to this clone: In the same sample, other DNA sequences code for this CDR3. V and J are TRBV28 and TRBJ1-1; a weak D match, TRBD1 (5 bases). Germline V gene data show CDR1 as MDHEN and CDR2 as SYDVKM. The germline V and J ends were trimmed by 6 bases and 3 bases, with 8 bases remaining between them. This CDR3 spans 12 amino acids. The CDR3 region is CASSSGDTEAFF. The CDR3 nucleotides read TGTGCCAGCAGCTCGGGGGACACTGAAGCTTTCTTT. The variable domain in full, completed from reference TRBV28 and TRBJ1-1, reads DVKVTQSSRYLVKRTGEKVFLECVQDMDHENMFWYRQDPGLGLRLIYFSYDVKMKEKGDIPEGYSVSREKKERFSLILESASTNQTSMYLCASSSGDTEAFFGQGTRLTVV.

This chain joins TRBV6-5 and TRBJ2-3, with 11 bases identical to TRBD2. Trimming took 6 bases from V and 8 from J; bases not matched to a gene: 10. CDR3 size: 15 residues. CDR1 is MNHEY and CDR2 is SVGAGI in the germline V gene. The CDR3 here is CASSPGLAAARTQYF. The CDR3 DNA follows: TGTGCCAGCAGCCCGGGACTAGCGGCAGCGCGTACGCAGTATTTT.